A selection of T cell receptor beta chains follows, all from one sample in a study of CD8+ T cells in alopecia areata. Assay: immunoSEQ multiplex PCR; the TCRdb copy retains only in-frame clones and omits some. The table lists approximately 280,000 clones, 58% of them singletons. The sample here was CD4+ T cells sorted from blood, taken at week 24, from a patient treated with tofacitinib. The receptors here all came from a human donor with alopecia areata. Each CDR3 is given with its conserved first and last residue. A D gene is named only where the DNA matches it firmly. Some rows mark clone size as missing; the rest say once, few, many or name a class of expanded clone.

D gene	V gene	clone size	J gene	CDR3 protein	CDR3 DNA
.	TRBV6-4	.	TRBJ1-5	CASAPIPNQPQHF	TGTGCCAGCGCCCCGATACCCAATCAGCCCCAGCATTTT
.	TRBV2	.	TRBJ1-5	CASSEPAVSNQPQHF	TGTGCCAGCAGTGAACCGGCAGTTAGCAATCAGCCCCAGCATTTT
TRBD1	TRBV27	.	TRBJ2-7	CASSLYGTGLNEQYF	TGTGCCAGCAGTTTATATGGGACAGGGCTTAACGAGCAGTACTTC
TRBD1	TRBV11-3	.	TRBJ2-1	CASSPGPLGTGDDEQFF	TGTGCCAGCAGCCCCGGCCCATTGGGGACAGGGGACGATGAGCAGTTCTTC
.	TRBV15	few	TRBJ1-1	CATSGPGLNTEAFF	TGTGCCACCAGCGGTCCAGGACTGAACACTGAAGCTTTCTTT
.	TRBV10-3	.	TRBJ2-7	CAISGGPEGLYEQYF	TGTGCCATCAGTGGAGGGCCGGAGGGGTTATACGAGCAGTACTTC
.	TRBV7-6	.	TRBJ2-4	CASSLSGSIQYF	TGTGCCAGCAGCTTAAGTGGATCCATTCAGTACTTC
.	TRBV29-1	few	TRBJ2-3	CSVERGRGTDTQYF	TGCAGCGTTGAGCGGGGTCGGGGCACAGATACGCAGTATTTT
.	TRBV28	.	TRBJ2-7	CASSLGYAEQYF	TGTGCCAGCAGTTTAGGGTACGCCGAGCAGTACTTC
.	TRBV6-5	few	TRBJ2-1	CASSYLTEQFF	TGTGCCAGCAGTTACCTCACCGAGCAGTTCTTC
.	TRBV7-2	few	TRBJ2-7	CASSLAYGGYEQYF	TGTGCCAGCAGCTTAGCTTACGGAGGCTACGAGCAGTACTTC
.	TRBV4-1	.	TRBJ1-2	CASSQDRPGPGGYTF	TGCGCCAGCAGCCAAGATCGGCCAGGGCCGGGCGGCTACACCTTC
TRBD2	TRBV5-1	.	TRBJ2-5	CASSIGLAHGGETQYF	TGCGCCAGCAGCATCGGACTAGCACACGGCGGGGAGACCCAGTACTTC
.	TRBV29-1	.	TRBJ1-3	CSVEFGNTIYF	TGCAGCGTTGAATTTGGAAACACCATATATTTT
.	TRBV15	.	TRBJ1-5	CATSRDGRGGEPQHF	TGTGCCACCAGCAGAGATGGAAGGGGAGGAGAGCCCCAGCATTTT
.	TRBV4-2	.	TRBJ2-7	CASSQEDRGIREQYF	TGTGCCAGCAGCCAAGAGGATAGGGGGATTCGCGAGCAGTACTTC
TRBD2	TRBV5-1	few	TRBJ2-2	CASSLELAGPTGELFF	TGCGCCAGCAGCTTGGAACTAGCGGGGCCTACCGGGGAGCTGTTTTTT
.	TRBV5-1	.	TRBJ2-1	CASSLNRDEQFF	TGCGCCAGCAGCTTAAACAGGGATGAGCAGTTCTTC
TRBD1	TRBV2	.	TRBJ2-3	CASLPTGLGTDTQYF	TGTGCCAGCCTACCGACAGGGTTGGGAACAGATACGCAGTATTTT
.	TRBV29-1	.	TRBJ1-1	CSALLSNVAFF	TGCAGCGCCTTACTCAGTAACGTCGCTTTCTTT
TRBD1	TRBV7-2	.	TRBJ2-3	CASSRRTGAVSTDTQYF	TGTGCCAGCAGCCGCCGGACAGGAGCAGTTAGCACAGATACGCAGTATTTT
.	TRBV30	.	TRBJ2-1	CASGDIYYNEQFF	TGTGCCTCCGGGGACATCTACTACAATGAGCAGTTCTTC
TRBD2	TRBV13	.	TRBJ2-7	CASSLVPGLAGGPLYEQYF	TGTGCCAGCAGCTTAGTGCCTGGGCTAGCGGGGGGTCCCCTTTACGAGCAGTACTTC